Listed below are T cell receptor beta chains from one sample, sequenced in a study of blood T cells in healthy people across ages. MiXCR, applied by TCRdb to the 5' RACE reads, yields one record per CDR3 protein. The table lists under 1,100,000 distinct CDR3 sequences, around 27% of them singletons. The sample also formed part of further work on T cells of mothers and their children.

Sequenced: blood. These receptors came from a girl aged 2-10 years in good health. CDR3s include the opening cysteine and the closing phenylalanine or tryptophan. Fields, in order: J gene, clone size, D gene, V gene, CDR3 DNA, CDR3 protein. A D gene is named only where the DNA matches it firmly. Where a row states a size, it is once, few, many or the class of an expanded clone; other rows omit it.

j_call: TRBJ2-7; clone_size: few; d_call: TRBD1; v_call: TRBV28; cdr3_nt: TGTGCCAGCAGTTTTGGGTGGGACAGGGAGTCCTACGAGCAGTACTTC; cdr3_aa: CASSFGWDRESYEQYF
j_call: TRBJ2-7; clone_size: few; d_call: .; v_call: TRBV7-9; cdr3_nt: TGTGCCAGCAGTGGGGGAATAGCATACGAGCAGTACTTC; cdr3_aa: CASSGGIAYEQYF
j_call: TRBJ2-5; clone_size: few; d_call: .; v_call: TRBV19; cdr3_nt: TGTGCCAGTACCGATCCTCAAGAGACCCAGTACTTC; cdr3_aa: CASTDPQETQYF
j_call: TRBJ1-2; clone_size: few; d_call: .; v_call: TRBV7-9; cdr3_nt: TGTGCCAGCAGTTCTATCCTTCATGGGGGCTACACCTTC; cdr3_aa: CASSSILHGGYTF
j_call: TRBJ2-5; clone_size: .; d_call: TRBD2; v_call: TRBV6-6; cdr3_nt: TGTGCCAGCAGTCCCGCCCATAGACTAGCGGAAGAGACCCAGTACTTC; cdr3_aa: CASSPAHRLAEETQYF
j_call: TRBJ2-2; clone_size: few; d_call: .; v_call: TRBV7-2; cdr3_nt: TGTGCCAGCAGCCGGAAGGGTACCAGCACCGGGGAGCTGTTTTTT; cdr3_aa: CASSRKGTSTGELFF
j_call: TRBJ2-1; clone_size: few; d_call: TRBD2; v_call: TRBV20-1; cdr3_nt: TGCAGTGCTCTTCTTTATGGGAGGGATTACAATGAGCAGTTCTTC; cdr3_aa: CSALLYGRDYNEQFF
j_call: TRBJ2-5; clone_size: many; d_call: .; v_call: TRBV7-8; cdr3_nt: TGTGCCAGCAGCTTCGGACAGAGAGAGACCCAGTACTTC; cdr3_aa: CASSFGQRETQYF
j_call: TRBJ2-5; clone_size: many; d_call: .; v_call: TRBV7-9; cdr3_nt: TGTGCCAGCAGCTTAGTCCAGGGAGAGACCCAGTACTTC; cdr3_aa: CASSLVQGETQYF
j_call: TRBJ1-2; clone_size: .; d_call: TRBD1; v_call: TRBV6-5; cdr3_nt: TGTGCCAGCAACGGACAGGGCGTTCGTGGCTACACCTTC; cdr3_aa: CASNGQGVRGYTF
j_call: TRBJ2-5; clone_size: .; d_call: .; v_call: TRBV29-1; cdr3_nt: TGCAGCGTTGACCGGCTGGGGGGTTCAGAGACCCAGTACTTC; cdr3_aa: CSVDRLGGSETQYF
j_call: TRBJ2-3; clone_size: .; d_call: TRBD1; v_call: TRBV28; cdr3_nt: TGTGCCAGCAGTTTACCCGGGACAGCCTCAGGCACAGATACGCAGTATTTT; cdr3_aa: CASSLPGTASGTDTQYF
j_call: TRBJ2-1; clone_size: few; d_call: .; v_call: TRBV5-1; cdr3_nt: TGCGCCAGCAGCACCCTGAACGATGAGCAGTTCTTC; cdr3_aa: CASSTLNDEQFF
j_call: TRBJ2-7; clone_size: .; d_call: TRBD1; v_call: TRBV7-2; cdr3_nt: TGTGCCAGCAGCAGGGACAGGATCAACGAGCAGTACTTC; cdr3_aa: CASSRDRINEQYF
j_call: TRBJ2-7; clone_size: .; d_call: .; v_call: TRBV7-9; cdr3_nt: TGTGCCAGCAGCGGGCAGAGCCCCGAGCAGTACTTC; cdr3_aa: CASSGQSPEQYF
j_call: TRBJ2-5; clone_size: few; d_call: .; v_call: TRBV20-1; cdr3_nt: TGCAGTGCCGGGGACAACCAAGAGACCCAGTACTTC; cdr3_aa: CSAGDNQETQYF
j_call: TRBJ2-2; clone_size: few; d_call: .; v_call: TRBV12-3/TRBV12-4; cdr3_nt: TGTGCCAGCGGGGCCGGGGAGCTGTTTTTT; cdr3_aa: CASGAGELFF
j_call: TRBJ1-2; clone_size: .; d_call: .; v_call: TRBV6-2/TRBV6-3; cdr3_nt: TGTGCCAGCAGTATTCGGGACAACTATGGCTACACCTTC; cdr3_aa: CASSIRDNYGYTF
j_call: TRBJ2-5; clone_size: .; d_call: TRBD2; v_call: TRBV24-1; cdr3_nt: TGTGCCACCAGTGCCCTAGCGGGGGATGAGACCCAGTACTTC; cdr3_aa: CATSALAGDETQYF
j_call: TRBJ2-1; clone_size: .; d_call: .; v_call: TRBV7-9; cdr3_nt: TGTGCCAGCAGCTCGCTACTAGGACGGGTTGTGAATGAGCAGTTCTTC; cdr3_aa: CASSSLLGRVVNEQFF
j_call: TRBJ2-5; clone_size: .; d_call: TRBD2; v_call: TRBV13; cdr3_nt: TGTGCCAGCAGCCCCGGGGGGACTAGCGGGATTGGGACCCAGTACTTC; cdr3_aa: CASSPGGTSGIGTQYF
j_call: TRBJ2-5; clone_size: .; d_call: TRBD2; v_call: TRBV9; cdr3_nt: TGTGCCAGCAGCGCCGGGACTAGCTCCCAAGAGACCCAGTACTTC; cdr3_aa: CASSAGTSSQETQYF
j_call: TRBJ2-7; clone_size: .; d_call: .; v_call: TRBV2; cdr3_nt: TGTGCCAGCGGTGGGGAGGCCATCAACGAGCAGCACTTC; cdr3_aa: CASGGEAINEQHF
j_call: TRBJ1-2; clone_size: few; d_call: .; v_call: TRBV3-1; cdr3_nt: TGTGCCAGCAGCCAAGAACTACGTTTAGGGGGACGAAATGGCTACACCTTC; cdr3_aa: CASSQELRLGGRNGYTF
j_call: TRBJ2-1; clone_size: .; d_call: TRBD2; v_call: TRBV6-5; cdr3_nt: TGTGCCAGCAGTCAGAGAGTGCCGGGACTAATATACAATGAGCAGTTCTTC; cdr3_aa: CASSQRVPGLIYNEQFF
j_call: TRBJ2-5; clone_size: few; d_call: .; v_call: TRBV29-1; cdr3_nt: TGCAGCGTTACAGATCCGGGAGAGGAGCAAGAGACCCAGTACTTC; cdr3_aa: CSVTDPGEEQETQYF
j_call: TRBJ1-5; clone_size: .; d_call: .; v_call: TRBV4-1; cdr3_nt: TGCGCCAGCAGCCAAGAAAGGAGGGGTCAGCCCCAGCATTTT; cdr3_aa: CASSQERRGQPQHF
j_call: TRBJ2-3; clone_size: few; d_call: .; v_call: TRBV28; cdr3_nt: TGTGCCAGCAGTCCTTATCCTAACACGCAGTATTTT; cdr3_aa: CASSPYPNTQYF
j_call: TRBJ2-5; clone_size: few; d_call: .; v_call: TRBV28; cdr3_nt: TGTGCCTGCCGAAGATCGATCGGCGTGAGGGGCCCTCAAGAGACCCAGTACTTC; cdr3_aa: CACRRSIGVRGPQETQYF
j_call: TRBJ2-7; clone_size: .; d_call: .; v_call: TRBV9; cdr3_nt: TGTGCCAGCAGCGTGAATGACGCGTACGAGCAGTACTTC; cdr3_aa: CASSVNDAYEQYF
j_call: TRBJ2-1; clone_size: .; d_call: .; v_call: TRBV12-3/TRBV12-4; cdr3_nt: TGTGCCAGCGGGGACGGGTTCTTC; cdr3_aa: CASGDGFF
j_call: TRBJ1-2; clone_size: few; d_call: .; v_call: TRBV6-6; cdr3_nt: TGTGCCAGCAGTTACCCAGATCCCTATGGCTACACCTTC; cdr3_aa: CASSYPDPYGYTF
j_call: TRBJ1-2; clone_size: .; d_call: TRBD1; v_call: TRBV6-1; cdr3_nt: TGTGCCAGCAAATCCGGGACAGGGTATTTTGGCTACACCTTC; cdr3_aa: CASKSGTGYFGYTF
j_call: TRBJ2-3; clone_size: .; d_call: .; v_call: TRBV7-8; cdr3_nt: TGTGCCAGCAGCCGATTAACAGAGGCTAGCACAGATACGCAGTATTTT; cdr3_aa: CASSRLTEASTDTQYF
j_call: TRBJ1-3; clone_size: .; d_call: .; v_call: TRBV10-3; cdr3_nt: TGTGCCATCACGAGCTCTGGAAACACCATATATTTT; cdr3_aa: CAITSSGNTIYF
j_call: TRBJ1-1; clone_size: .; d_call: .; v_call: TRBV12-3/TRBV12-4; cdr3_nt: TGTGCCAGCAGTTTTGCGGTGGACACTGAAGCTTTCTTT; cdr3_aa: CASSFAVDTEAFF
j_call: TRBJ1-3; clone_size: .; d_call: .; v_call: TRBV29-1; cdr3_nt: TGCAGCGTTGCATATGGAAACACCATATATTTT; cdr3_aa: CSVAYGNTIYF